What follows are 2 T cell receptor beta chains derived from one specimen sequenced in a study of neurological immune-mediated disorders. MiXCR, applied by TCRdb to the 5' RACE reads, yields one record per CDR3 protein. The repertoire holds under 90,000 distinct CDR3 sequences, with 10% as singletons. The specimen was PBMCs. Receptors originate from a man in his forties in good health.

This clonotype was detected ten times or more. The chain combines TRBV7-3 with TRBJ2-3; 9 nucleotides align to TRBD1. The junction had 4 bases not matched to a gene; V was cut back by 3 bases and J by 3 bases. Germline-derived CDR1 and CDR2 are SGHTA and FQGTGA. This CDR3 has 15 amino acids. The CDR3 nucleotides are TGTGCCAGCAGCTTGTGGGGACAGGGAACAGATACGCAGTATTTT. This codes for CASSLWGQGTDTQYF.

This clonotype was recorded many times. The rearrangement joins TRBV5-1 to TRBJ2-1; D is possibly TRBD2 (6 bases). Looked up from germline, CDR1 is SGHRS and CDR2 is YFSETQ. The CDR3 consists of 15 residues. V was trimmed by 4 bases and J by 0 bases, leaving 11 bases between them. The CDR3: CASSAMGGSYNEQFF. CDR3 nucleotide sequence: TGCGCCAGCAGCGCGATGGGGGGCTCCTACAATGAGCAGTTCTTC.